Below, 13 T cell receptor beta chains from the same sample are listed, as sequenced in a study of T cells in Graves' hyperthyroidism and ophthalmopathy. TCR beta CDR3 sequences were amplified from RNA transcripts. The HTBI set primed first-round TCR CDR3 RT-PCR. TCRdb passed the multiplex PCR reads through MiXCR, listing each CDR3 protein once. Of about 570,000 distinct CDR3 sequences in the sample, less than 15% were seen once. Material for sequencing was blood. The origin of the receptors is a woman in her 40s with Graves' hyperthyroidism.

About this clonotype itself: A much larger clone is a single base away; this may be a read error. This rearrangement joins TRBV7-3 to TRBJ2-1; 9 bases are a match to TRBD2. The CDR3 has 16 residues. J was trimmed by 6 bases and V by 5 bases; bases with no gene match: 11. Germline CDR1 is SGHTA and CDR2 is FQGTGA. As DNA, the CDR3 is TGTGCCAGCAGCCCCCACGGACTAGCGACCTGCAATGAGCAGTTCTTC. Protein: CASSPHGLATCNEQFF.

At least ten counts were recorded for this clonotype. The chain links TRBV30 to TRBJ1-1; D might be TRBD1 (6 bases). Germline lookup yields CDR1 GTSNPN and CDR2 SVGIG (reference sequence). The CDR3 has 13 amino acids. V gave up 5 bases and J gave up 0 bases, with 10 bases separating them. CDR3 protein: CAWATGLNTEAFF. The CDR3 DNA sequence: TGTGCCTGGGCGACAGGACTGAACACTGAAGCTTTCTTT.

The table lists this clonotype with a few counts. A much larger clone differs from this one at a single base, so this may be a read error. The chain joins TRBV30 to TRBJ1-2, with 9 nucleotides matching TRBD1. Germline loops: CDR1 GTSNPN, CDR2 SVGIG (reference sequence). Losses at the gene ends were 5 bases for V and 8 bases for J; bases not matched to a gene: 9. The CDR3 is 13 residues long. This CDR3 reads CAWGRQGGRGYTF. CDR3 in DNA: TGTGCCTGGGGTAGACAGGGGGGGCGAGGCTACACCTTC.

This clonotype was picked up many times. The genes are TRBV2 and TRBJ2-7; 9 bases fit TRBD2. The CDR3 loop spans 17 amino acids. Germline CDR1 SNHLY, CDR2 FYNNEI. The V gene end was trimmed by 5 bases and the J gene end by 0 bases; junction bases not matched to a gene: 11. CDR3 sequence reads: CASSLTRLAESSYEQYF. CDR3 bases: TGTGCCAGCAGTTTAACCAGACTAGCGGAAAGCTCCTACGAGCAGTACTTC.

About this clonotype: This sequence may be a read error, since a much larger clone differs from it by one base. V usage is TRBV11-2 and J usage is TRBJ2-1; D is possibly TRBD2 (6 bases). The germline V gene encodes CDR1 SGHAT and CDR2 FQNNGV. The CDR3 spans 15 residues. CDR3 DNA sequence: TGTGCCGGCAGCTCTCTCTTGACTAGTGGGAATGAGCAGTTCTTC. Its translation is CAGSSLLTSGNEQFF.

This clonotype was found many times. CDR3: CASSHKRGANTGELFF. In DNA form, the CDR3 reads TGTGCCAGCAGCCATAAGCGTGGGGCGAACACCGGGGAGCTGTTTTTT. The V and J genes are TRBV3-1 and TRBJ2-2; the D is unclear. Between the trimmed V and J ends, which lost 3 bases and 0 bases, there was a span of 11 bases. CDR3 size: 16 residues. Germline V gene sequence: CDR1 LGHDT, CDR2 YNNKEL (reference sequence).

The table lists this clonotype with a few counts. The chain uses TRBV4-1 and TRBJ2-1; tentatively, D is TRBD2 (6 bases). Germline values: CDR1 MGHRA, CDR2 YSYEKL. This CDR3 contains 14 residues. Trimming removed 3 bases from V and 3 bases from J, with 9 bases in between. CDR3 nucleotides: TGCGCCAGCAGCCAGATTAGCGGCTACAATGAGCAGTTCTTC. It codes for CASSQISGYNEQFF.

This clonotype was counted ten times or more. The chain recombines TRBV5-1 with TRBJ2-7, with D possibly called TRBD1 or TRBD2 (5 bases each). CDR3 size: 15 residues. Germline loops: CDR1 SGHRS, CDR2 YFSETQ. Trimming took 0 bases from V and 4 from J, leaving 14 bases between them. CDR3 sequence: CASSLDVGPYYEQYF. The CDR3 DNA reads TGCGCCAGCAGCTTGGACGTGGGACCCTATTACGAGCAGTACTTC.

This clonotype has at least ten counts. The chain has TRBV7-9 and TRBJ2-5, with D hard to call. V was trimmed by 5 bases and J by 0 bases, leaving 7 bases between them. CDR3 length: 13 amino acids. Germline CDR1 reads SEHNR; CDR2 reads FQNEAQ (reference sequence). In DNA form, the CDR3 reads TGTGCCAGCAGCACCTGGAACCAAGAGACCCAGTACTTC. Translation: CASSTWNQETQYF.

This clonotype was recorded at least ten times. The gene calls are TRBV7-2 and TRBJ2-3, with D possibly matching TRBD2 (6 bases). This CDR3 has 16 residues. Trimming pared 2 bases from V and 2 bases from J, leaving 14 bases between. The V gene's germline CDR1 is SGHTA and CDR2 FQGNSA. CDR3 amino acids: CASSLNGGGVTDTQYF. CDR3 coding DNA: TGTGCCAGCAGCTTAAACGGGGGAGGAGTCACAGATACGCAGTATTTT.

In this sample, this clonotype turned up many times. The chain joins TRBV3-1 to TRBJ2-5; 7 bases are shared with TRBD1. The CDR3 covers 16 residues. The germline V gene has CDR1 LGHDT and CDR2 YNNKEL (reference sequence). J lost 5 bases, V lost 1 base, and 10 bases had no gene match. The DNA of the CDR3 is TGTGCCAGCAGCCAAGGTAGAGACAGGGTCGGGGAGACCCAGTACTTC. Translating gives CASSQGRDRVGETQYF.

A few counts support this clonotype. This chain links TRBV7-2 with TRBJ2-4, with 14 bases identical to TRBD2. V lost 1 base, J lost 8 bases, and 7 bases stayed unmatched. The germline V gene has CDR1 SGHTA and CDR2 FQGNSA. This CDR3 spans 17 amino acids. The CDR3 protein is CASSLVRTSGGRDIQYF. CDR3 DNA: TGTGCCAGCAGCTTAGTTCGGACTAGCGGGGGGAGGGACATTCAGTACTTC. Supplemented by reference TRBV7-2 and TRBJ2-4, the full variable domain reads GAGVSQSPSNKVTEKGKDVELRCDPISGHTALYWYRQSLGQGLEFLIYFQGNSAPDKSGLPSDRFSAERTGGSVSTLTIQRTQQEDSAVYLCASSLVRTSGGRDIQYFGAGTRLSVL.

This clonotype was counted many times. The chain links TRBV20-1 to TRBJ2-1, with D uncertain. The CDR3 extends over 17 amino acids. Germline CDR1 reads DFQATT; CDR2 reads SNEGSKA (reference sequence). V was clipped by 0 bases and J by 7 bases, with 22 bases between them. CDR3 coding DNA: TGCAGTGCTAGAGATCGAGATAGGGTGAATTTTCGGAATGAGCAGTTCTTC. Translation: CSARDRDRVNFRNEQFF.